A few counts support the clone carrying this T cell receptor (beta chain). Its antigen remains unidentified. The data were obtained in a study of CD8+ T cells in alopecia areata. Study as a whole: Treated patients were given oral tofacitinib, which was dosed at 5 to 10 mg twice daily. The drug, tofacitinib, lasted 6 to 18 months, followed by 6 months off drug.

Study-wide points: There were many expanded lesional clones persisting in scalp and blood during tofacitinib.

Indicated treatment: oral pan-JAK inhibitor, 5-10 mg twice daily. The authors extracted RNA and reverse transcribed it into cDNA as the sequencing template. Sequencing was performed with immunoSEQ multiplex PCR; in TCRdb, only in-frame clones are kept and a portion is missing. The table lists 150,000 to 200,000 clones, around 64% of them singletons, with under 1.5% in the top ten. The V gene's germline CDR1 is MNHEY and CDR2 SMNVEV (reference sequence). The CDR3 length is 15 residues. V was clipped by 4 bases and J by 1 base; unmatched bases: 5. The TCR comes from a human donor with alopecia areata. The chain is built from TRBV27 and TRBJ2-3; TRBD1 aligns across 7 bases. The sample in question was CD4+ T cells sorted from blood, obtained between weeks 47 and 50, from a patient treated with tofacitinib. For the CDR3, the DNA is TGTGCCAGCAGTTCCGTGACAGGGCGCACAGATACGCAGTATTTT. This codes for CASSSVTGRTDTQYF.